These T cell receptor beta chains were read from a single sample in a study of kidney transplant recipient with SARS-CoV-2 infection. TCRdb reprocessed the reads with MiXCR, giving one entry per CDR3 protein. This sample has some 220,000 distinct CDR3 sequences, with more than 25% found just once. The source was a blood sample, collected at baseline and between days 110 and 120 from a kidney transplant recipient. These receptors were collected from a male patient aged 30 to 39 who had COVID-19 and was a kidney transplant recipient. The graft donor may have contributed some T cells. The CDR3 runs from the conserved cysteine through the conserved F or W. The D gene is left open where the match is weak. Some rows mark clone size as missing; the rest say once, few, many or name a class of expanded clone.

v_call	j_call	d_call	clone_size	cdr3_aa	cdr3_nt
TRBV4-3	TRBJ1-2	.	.	CASSNRKGRRKTYGYTF	TGCGCCAGCAGCAACAGGAAAGGACGTCGAAAGACCTATGGCTACACCTTC
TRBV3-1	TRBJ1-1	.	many	CASSKYRPISIRTEAFF	TGTGCCAGCAGCAAATACCGTCCCATTTCAATTCGCACTGAAGCTTTCTTT
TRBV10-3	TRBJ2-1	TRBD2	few	CAISEPGLAGVVGNEQFF	TGTGCCATCAGTGAGCCGGGACTAGCGGGAGTTGTCGGCAATGAGCAGTTCTTC
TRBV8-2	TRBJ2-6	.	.	CGRPVRITQSRANVLTF	TGTGGCAGACCGGTTAGGATAACACAAAGTCGGGCCAACGTCCTGACTTTC
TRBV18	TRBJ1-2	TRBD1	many	CASSSPGQGHYGYTF	TGTGCCAGCTCATCACCGGGACAGGGGCACTATGGCTACACCTTC
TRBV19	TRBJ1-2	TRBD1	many	CASSARTGGSYGYTF	TGTGCCAGTAGTGCCCGGACAGGGGGAAGCTATGGCTACACCTTC
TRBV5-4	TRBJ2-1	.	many	CASSLGGYEQFF	TGTGCCAGCAGCTTGGGAGGCTATGAGCAGTTCTTC
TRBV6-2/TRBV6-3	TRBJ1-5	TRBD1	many	CASSYSGAGGGQPQHF	TGTGCCAGCAGTTACTCGGGGGCAGGGGGCGGTCAGCCCCAGCATTTT
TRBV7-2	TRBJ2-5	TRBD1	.	CASSLRQGSIQETQYF	TGTGCCAGCAGCCTCCGACAGGGAAGTATTCAAGAGACCCAGTACTTC
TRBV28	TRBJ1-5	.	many	CASSLTQGSNQPQHF	TGTGCCAGCAGTTTGACCCAAGGGAGCAATCAGCCCCAGCATTTT
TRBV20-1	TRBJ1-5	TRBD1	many	CSAFTGGRGNQPQHF	TGCAGTGCTTTTACAGGGGGCCGGGGCAATCAGCCCCAGCATTTT
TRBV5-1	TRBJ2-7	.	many	CASSLGARPYEQYF	TGCGCCAGCAGCTTGGGCGCGCGACCCTACGAGCAGTACTTC
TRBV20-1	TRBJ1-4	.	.	CSARGGGSSATNEKLFF	TGCAGTGCTAGAGGGGGGGGGTCGTCGGCAACTAATGAAAAACTGTTTTTT
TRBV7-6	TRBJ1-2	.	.	CASSTKFKCRKTHGYTF	TGTGCCAGCAGCACGAAATTTAAGTGCCGAAAGACCCATGGCTACACCTTC
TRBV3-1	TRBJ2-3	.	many	CASSRIWPYTDTQYF	TGTGCCAGCAGCCGTATATGGCCCTATACAGATACGCAGTATTTT
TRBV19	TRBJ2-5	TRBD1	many	CASSLNRGPQAETQYF	TGTGCCAGTAGCCTAAACAGGGGTCCTCAAGCGGAGACCCAGTACTTC
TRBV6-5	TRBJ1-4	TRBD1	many	CASSDRGRDNEKLFF	TGTGCCAGCAGTGACAGGGGGCGGGATAATGAAAAACTGTTTTTT
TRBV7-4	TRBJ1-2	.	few	CASSDSVSARKTDGYTF	TGTGCCAGCAGCGATAGTGTTTCAGCTCGAAAGACCGATGGCTACACCTTC
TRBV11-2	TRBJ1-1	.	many	CASGERNAFF	TGTGCCAGCGGGGAGAGGAACGCTTTCTTT
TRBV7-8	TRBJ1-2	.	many	CASSLVTFTRKTYGYTF	TGTGCCAGCAGCTTGGTAACGTTTACCCGAAAGACCTATGGCTACACCTTC
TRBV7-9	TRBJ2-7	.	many	CASSARVDYEQYF	TGTGCCAGCAGCGCCAGAGTTGACTACGAGCAGTACTTC
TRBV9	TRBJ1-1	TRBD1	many	CASSTAGGGTEAFF	TGTGCCAGCAGCACTGCAGGGGGGGGGACTGAAGCTTTCTTT
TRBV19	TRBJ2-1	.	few	CASSVGANNEQFF	TGTGCCAGTAGTGTGGGAGCTAACAATGAGCAGTTCTTC
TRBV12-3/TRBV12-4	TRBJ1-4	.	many	CASSLSGGGEKLFF	TGTGCCAGCAGTCTTTCCGGGGGAGGGGAAAAACTGTTTTTT
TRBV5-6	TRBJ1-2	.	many	CASKRRNSRKTYGYTF	TGTGCCAGCAAAAGACGCAATAGTCGAAAGACCTATGGCTACACCTTC
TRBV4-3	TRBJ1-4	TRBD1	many	CASSQDLSTGGAINEKLFF	TGCGCCAGCAGCCAAGATCTCAGTACAGGGGGCGCGATTAATGAAAAACTGTTTTTT
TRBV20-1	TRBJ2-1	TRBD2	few	CSARLAGRYNEQFF	TGCAGTGCGAGACTAGCGGGACGATACAATGAGCAGTTCTTC
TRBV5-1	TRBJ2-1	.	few	CASSSGTMEENEQFF	TGCGCCAGCAGCTCCGGCACCATGGAGGAAAATGAGCAGTTCTTC
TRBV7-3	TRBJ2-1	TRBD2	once	CASSPRTSGAHNEQFF	TGTGCCAGCAGCCCACGGACTAGCGGGGCTCACAATGAGCAGTTCTTC
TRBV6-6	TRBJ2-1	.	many	CASSPPSVRKFF	TGTGCCAGCAGTCCCCCGAGCGTAAGGAAGTTCTTC
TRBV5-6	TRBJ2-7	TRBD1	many	CASTQTSRDRSYEQYF	TGTGCCAGCACCCAGACCTCCAGGGACAGATCCTACGAGCAGTACTTC
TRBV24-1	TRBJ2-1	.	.	CATSDTLGDNGQFF	TGTGCCACCAGTGACACCCTAGGAGACAATGGGCAGTTCTTC
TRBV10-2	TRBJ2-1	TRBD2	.	CASSAGGIAYNEQFF	TGCGCCAGCAGCGCGGGGGGAATCGCCTACAATGAGCAGTTCTTC
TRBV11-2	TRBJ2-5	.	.	CASSLTREPHRVRETQYF	TGTGCCAGCAGCTTGACGCGAGAGCCCCACAGGGTGAGAGAGACCCAGTACTTC
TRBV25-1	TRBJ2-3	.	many	CASSVSANTYF	TGTGCCAGCAGTGTCAGCGCCAACACGTATTTT
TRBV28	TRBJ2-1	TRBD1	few	CASSLRGQGARGVQFF	TGTGCCAGCAGTTTACGGGGACAGGGGGCTAGAGGGGTGCAGTTCTTC
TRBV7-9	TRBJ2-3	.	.	CASSQGRGTQYF	TGTGCCAGCAGCCAAGGGAGAGGTACGCAGTATTTT
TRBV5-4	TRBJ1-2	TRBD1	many	CASSPPGQGLYGYTF	TGTGCCAGCAGCCCACCGGGACAGGGACTCTATGGCTACACCTTC
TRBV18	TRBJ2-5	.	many	CASSPRRGPEETQYF	TGTGCCAGCTCACCACGCCGAGGGCCGGAAGAGACCCAGTACTTC
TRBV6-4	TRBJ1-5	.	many	CASSETVSNQPQHF	TGTGCCAGCAGTGAGACAGTTAGCAATCAGCCCCAGCATTTT
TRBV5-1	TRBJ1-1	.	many	CASSLDVIVTTEAFF	TGCGCCAGCAGCTTGGACGTGATTGTAACAACTGAAGCTTTCTTT
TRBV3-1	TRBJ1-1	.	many	CASSHFYPISIRTEAFF	TGTGCCAGCAGCCATTTTTATCCCATTTCAATTCGCACTGAAGCTTTCTTT
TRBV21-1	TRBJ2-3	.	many	CASSCIVATVMQDTQYF	TGTGCCAGCAGTTGTATTGTAGCTACAGTCATGCAAGATACGCAGTATTTT
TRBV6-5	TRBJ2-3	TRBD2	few	CASRFRRGNGADTQYF	TGTGCCAGCAGGTTCAGGCGGGGGAATGGCGCAGATACGCAGTATTTT
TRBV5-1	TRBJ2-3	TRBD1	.	CASGTGPSVGTQYF	TGCGCCAGCGGGACAGGGCCCTCTGTAGGTACGCAGTATTTT
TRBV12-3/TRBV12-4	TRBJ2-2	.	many	CASRPFSDTGELFF	TGTGCCAGCAGGCCGTTTTCTGACACCGGGGAGCTGTTTTTT
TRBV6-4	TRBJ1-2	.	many	CASSYRFSHGKTYGYTF	TGTGCCAGCAGTTATCGCTTCTCACACGGAAAGACCTATGGCTACACCTTC
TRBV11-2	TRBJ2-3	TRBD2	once	CAGRKRASGSYSDTQYF	TGTGCCGGCAGAAAAAGAGCTAGCGGGAGTTATTCAGATACGCAGTATTTT
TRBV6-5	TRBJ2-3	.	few	CASVQSPAPTDTQYF	TGTGCCAGCGTTCAGAGTCCAGCACCCACAGATACGCAGTATTTT
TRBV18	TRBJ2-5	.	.	CASSPRGKETQYF	TGTGCCAGCTCCCCTCGGGGAAAAGAGACCCAGTACTTC
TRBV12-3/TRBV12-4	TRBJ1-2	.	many	CASSNRTSFRKTYGYTF	TGTGCCAGCAGTAATAGAACCAGCTTCCGAAAGACCTATGGCTACACCTTC
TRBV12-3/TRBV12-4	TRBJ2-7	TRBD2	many	CASRAGEAFYEQYF	TGTGCCAGCAGAGCGGGAGAGGCTTTTTACGAGCAGTACTTC
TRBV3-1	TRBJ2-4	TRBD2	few	CASMGGLAETKNIQYF	TGTGCCAGCATGGGGGGGTTAGCGGAGACAAAAAACATTCAGTACTTC
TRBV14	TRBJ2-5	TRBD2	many	CASSQGGLAGFQETQYF	TGTGCCAGCAGCCAAGGGGGACTAGCGGGGTTCCAAGAGACCCAGTACTTC